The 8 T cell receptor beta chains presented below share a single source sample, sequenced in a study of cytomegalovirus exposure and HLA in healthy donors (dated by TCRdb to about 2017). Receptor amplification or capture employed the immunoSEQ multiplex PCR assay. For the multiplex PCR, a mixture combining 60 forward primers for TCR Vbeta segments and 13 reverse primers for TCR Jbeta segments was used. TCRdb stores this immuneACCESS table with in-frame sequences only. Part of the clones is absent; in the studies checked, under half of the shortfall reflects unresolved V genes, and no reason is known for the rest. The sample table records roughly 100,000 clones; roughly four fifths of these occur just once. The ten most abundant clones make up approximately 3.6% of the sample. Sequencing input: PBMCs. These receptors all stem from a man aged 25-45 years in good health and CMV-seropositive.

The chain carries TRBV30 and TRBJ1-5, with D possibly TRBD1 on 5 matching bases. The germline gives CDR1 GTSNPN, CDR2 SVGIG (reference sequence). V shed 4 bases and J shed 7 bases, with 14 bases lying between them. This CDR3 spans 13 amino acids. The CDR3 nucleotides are TGTGCCTGGACCCAGGGCCTTGGCCAGCCCCAGCATTTT. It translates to CAWTQGLGQPQHF. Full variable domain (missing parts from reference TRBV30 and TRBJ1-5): SQTIHQWPATLVQPVGSPLSLECTVEGTSNPNLYWYRQAAGRGLQLLFYSVGIGQISSEVPQNLSASRPQDRQFILSSKKLLLSDSGFYLCAWTQGLGQPQHFGDGTRLSIL.

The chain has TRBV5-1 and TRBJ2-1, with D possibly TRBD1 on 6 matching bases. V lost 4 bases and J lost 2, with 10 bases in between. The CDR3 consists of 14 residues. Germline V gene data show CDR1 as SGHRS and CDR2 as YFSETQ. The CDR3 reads CASSGDTPYNEQFF. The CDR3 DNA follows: TGCGCCAGCAGCGGGGACACCCCCTACAATGAGCAGTTCTTC.

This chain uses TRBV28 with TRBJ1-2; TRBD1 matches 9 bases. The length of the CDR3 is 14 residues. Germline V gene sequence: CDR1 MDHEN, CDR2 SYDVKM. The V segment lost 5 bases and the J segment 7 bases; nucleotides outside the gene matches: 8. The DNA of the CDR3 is TGTGCCAGCAGTGTTCGGACAGGGGTTCTTGGCTACACCTTC. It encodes CASSVRTGVLGYTF.

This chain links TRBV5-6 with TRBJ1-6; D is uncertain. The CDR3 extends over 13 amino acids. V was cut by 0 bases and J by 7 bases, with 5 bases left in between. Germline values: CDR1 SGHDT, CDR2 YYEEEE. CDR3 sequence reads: CASSLAGNSPLHF. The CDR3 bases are TGTGCCAGCAGCTTGGCCGGGAATTCACCCCTCCACTTT.

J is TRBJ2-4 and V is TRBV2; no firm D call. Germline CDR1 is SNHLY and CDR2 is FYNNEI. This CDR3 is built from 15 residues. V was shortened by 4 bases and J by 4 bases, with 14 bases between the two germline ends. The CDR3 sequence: CASSVSPLPKNIQYF. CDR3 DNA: TGTGCCAGCAGTGTATCCCCCCTCCCGAAAAACATTCAGTACTTC.

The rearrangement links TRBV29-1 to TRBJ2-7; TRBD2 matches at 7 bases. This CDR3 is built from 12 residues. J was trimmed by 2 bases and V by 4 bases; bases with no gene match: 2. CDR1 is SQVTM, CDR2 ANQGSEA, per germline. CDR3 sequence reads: CSVVRGAYEQYF. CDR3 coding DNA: TGCAGCGTTGTTCGGGGGGCCTACGAGCAGTACTTC.

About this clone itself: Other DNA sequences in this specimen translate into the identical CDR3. CDR3 in amino acids: CASSADGTSGYNEQFF. DNA for the CDR3: TGTGCCAGCAGCGCGGACGGAACTAGCGGTTACAATGAGCAGTTCTTC. V gene TRBV6-4 combines with J gene TRBJ2-1; TRBD2 matches 8 bases. V was pared by 6 bases and J by 4 bases, with 11 bases of the junction left unmatched. The CDR3 contains 16 residues. The germline CDR1 and CDR2 sequences are MRHNA and SNTAGT.

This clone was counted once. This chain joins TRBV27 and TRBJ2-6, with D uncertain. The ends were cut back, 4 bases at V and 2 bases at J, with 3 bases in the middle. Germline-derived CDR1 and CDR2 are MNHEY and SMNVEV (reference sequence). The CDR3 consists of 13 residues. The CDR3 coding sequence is TGTGCCAGCAGTTCAGCTGGGGCCAACGTCCTGACTTTC. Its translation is CASSSAGANVLTF.